This is a list of T cell receptor beta chains from one sample in a study of blood T cell repertoires in COVID-19. The table came from immunoSEQ multiplex PCR; TCRdb's copy has only in-frame clones and leaves some out. The repertoire includes 250,000 or so clones, roughly four fifths of them detected once, and 4.7% sits in the top ten. Input material: peripheral blood. The receptors originated from a woman aged 70-85 years with acute or convalescent COVID-19. The CDR3 runs from the conserved cysteine through the conserved F or W. The D gene is left open where the match is weak. The size field is filled for only some rows; it gives once, few, many or a size class.

D: NA; V: TRBV5-1; size: NA; J: TRBJ2-5; DNA: TGCGCCAGCAGCCTTAACACGGCCGGGGAGACCCAGTACTTC; CDR3: CASSLNTAGETQYF
D: NA; V: TRBV18; size: NA; J: TRBJ2-1; DNA: TGTGCCAGCTCACCCACAGGGAACTCCTACAATGAGCAGTTCTTC; CDR3: CASSPTGNSYNEQFF
D: NA; V: TRBV4-3; size: NA; J: TRBJ1-5; DNA: TGCGCCAGCAGCCAAGATACGGCGGGGGTCCAGCATTTT; CDR3: CASSQDTAGVQHF
D: NA; V: TRBV4-1; size: NA; J: TRBJ2-1; DNA: TGCGCCAGCAGCCGGAACCTCCGGGACTTAAGCTCCTACAATGAGCAGTTCTTC; CDR3: CASSRNLRDLSSYNEQFF
D: NA; V: TRBV18; size: NA; J: TRBJ2-1; DNA: TGTGCCAGCTCACCCCGCCATAGCTCCTACAATGAGCAGTTCTTC; CDR3: CASSPRHSSYNEQFF
D: NA; V: TRBV19; size: NA; J: TRBJ2-6; DNA: TGTGCCAGTAGTATCGGTGGCTCTGGGGCCAACGTCCTGACTTTC; CDR3: CASSIGGSGANVLTF
D: NA; V: TRBV7-2; size: NA; J: TRBJ1-4; DNA: TGTGCCAGCAGCCCCCGGGGGGGTACTAATGAAAAACTGTTTTTT; CDR3: CASSPRGGTNEKLFF
D: TRBD1; V: TRBV6-5; size: NA; J: TRBJ1-2; DNA: TGTGCCAGCAGCCTTACAGGGGTCGGCTATGGCTACACCTTC; CDR3: CASSLTGVGYGYTF
D: TRBD1; V: TRBV28; size: few; J: TRBJ1-6; DNA: TGTGCCAGCAGGACAGGGGGCCTGGAAAATTCACCCCTCCACTTT; CDR3: CASRTGGLENSPLHF
D: NA; V: TRBV7-8; size: NA; J: TRBJ1-4; DNA: TGTGCCAGCAGCAACGGACACGATCTACGGGAAAAACTGTTTTTT; CDR3: CASSNGHDLREKLFF
D: NA; V: TRBV6-5; size: NA; J: TRBJ1-2; DNA: TGTGCCAGCAGAGATTACAGGGAAAACTATGGCTACACCTTC; CDR3: CASRDYRENYGYTF
D: NA; V: TRBV7-9; size: NA; J: TRBJ1-4; DNA: TGTGCCAGCAGCGATTCCGGTGAAAAACTGTTTTTT; CDR3: CASSDSGEKLFF
D: TRBD1; V: TRBV25-1; size: NA; J: TRBJ2-1; DNA: TGTGCCAGCAGTCTCTTGGGGACAGGTATCTACAATGAGCAGTTCTTC; CDR3: CASSLLGTGIYNEQFF
D: NA; V: TRBV6-1; size: once; J: TRBJ1-2; DNA: TGTGCCAGCAGTGAAGCGGGGGGGATGGACTATGGCTACACCTTC; CDR3: CASSEAGGMDYGYTF
D: TRBD2; V: TRBV20-1; size: NA; J: TRBJ2-7; DNA: TGCAGTGCTAGTACCAGCGGGGGTGGTGAGCAGTACTTC; CDR3: CSASTSGGGEQYF
D: NA; V: TRBV19; size: once; J: TRBJ2-1; DNA: TGTGCCAGCCATGACAGGAATAGGGGCAATGAGCAGTTCTTC; CDR3: CASHDRNRGNEQFF
D: NA; V: TRBV24-1; size: NA; J: TRBJ2-3; DNA: TGTGCCACCAGTGCCCCCCAGGTCTCTTCGGGGGATACGCAGTATTTT; CDR3: CATSAPQVSSGDTQYF